Each of the 18 T cell receptor beta chains below was sequenced from the same sample in a study of T cells expressing NK-cell markers. TCRdb re-called the 5' RACE reads; every CDR3 protein appears as one record, without DNA. The ten most abundant clones cover over 1.1% of a sample with some 500,000 distinct CDR3 sequences. Sequenced input: blood T cells: a sorted CD56 or NKG2C T cell subset, CD4+ or CD8+ T cells, or bulk PBMC T cells (not recorded which). The receptors derive from a woman in her 50s in good health.

The rearrangement links TRBV27 to TRBJ2-5; TCRdb selects TRBD1, and the lack of DNA leaves this call unchecked. This CDR3 is 19 amino acids long. Germline V gene data show CDR1 as MNHEY and CDR2 as SMNVEV (reference sequence). The CDR3 sequence: CASSSVSGTGVDYQETQYF.

This chain links TRBV6-9 with TRBJ2-1; the D call from TCRdb, TRBD2, cannot be confirmed without DNA. CDR3 length: 18 residues. Germline CDR1 is MNHGY and CDR2 is SVAAGI. The CDR3 loop is CASSYSLTSGSLCNEQFF.

This chain connects TRBV20-1 to TRBJ1-3. Germline V lookup: CDR1 DFQATT, CDR2 SNEGSKA (reference sequence). This CDR3 contains 15 residues. Here the CDR3 reads CSAETFRFSGNTIYF.

The chain has TRBV4-1 and TRBJ2-3; TCRdb's D call, TRBD2, is unchecked because there is no DNA. Germline V gene lookup returns CDR1 MGHRA and CDR2 YSYEKL. The CDR3 loop spans 18 amino acids. The CDR3 here is CASSQAAPGLAGADTQYF.

The chain couples TRBV4-1 to TRBJ1-1. The CDR3 consists of 15 residues. The V gene's germline CDR1 is MGHRA and CDR2 YSYEKL. CDR3 region: CASSWGRQPNTEAFF.

This chain uses TRBV12-3 or TRBV12-4 with TRBJ2-1; TCRdb picks TRBD2, but there is no DNA to check that call. The CDR3 is 15 amino acids. This chain's CDR3 is CASSLGLAIGNEQFF.

CDR3 protein: CASSLDPGRPAYEQYF. The V and J genes are TRBV5-1 and TRBJ2-7; TCRdb returns TRBD2, unconfirmable since there is no DNA. There are 16 residues in the CDR3. CDR1 is SGHRS, CDR2 YFSETQ, per germline.

The chain couples TRBV19 to TRBJ2-1; there is no DNA to check the TCRdb D call of TRBD1. Germline V gene lookup returns CDR1 LNHDA and CDR2 SQIVND (reference sequence). The CDR3 length is 15 residues. This CDR3 reads CASSPRDPGDNEQFF. Complete variable domain (other parts from reference TRBV19 and TRBJ2-1): DGGITQSPKYLFRKEGQNVTLSCEQNLNHDAMYWYRQDPGQGLRLIYYSQIVNDFQKGDIAEGYSVSREKKESFPLTVTSAQKNPTAFYLCASSPRDPGDNEQFFGPGTRLTVL.

The chain joins TRBV5-1 to TRBJ1-2; TCRdb indicates TRBD1, and absent DNA this call remains unverified. Germline loops: CDR1 SGHRS, CDR2 YFSETQ. This CDR3 has 15 amino acids. The CDR3 spells CASSLWGAAEYGYTF.

The V call is TRBV7-8, the J call TRBJ2-3; TCRdb's D call, TRBD1, is unchecked because there is no DNA. Germline CDR1 SGHVS, CDR2 FQNEAQ. The CDR3 spans 16 residues. The CDR3 reads CASSSGQGLFTDTQYF.

The rearrangement joins TRBV18 to TRBJ2-7; TCRdb names TRBD1, which stays unverified in the absence of DNA. Germline lookup yields CDR1 KGHSH and CDR2 LQKENI. CDR3 length equals 15 residues. This CDR3 reads CASSPQGSVKNEQYF.

The chain is built from TRBV7-2 and TRBJ2-1; checking the TCRdb D call of TRBD2 is not possible without DNA. Germline CDR1 and CDR2: SGHTA and FQGNSA. This CDR3 has 16 residues. The CDR3 loop is CASSFGSGSSYNEQFF.

The chain combines TRBV6-5 with TRBJ2-7; the D call of TRBD1 rests on TCRdb alone, since no DNA is present to check it. The germline V gene has CDR1 MNHEY and CDR2 SVGAGI. The CDR3 covers 11 residues. The CDR3 here is CASSAQGTRYF.

V and J are TRBV12-3 or TRBV12-4 and TRBJ2-7; with no DNA, the TCRdb D assignment of TRBD2 cannot be verified. The CDR3 is made up of 13 amino acids. The CDR3 loop reads CASSLGREDLQYF.

V and J are TRBV7-3 and TRBJ2-3; the TCRdb D gene call, TRBD2, has no DNA to confirm it. The germline V gene encodes CDR1 SGHTA and CDR2 FQGTGA. This CDR3 is 16 amino acids long. CDR3: CASSLSAGGPTDTQYF.

The chain's CDR3 is CATSKDSFQETQYF. The chain recombines TRBV15 with TRBJ2-5; TCRdb proposes TRBD1, but this gene call is untestable without DNA. Germline CDR1 reads LNHNV; CDR2 reads YYDKDF (reference sequence). There are 14 residues in the CDR3.

The CDR3 protein is CATSQAGVNEQFF. The chain has TRBV24-1 and TRBJ2-1; TCRdb lists TRBD1, though no DNA is available to test this call. In germline, CDR1 is KGHDR, CDR2 SFDVKD. The CDR3 spans 13 residues.

The chain recombines TRBV24-1 with TRBJ2-1; TCRdb proposes TRBD2, but this gene call is untestable without DNA. Germline V gives CDR1 KGHDR, CDR2 SFDVKD. This CDR3 contains 16 residues. The CDR3: CATSDSPSGGNNEQFF.